This TCR beta chain was documented in a study of cytomegalovirus exposure and HLA in healthy donors. The PCR used 60 Vbeta and 13 Jbeta primers. Profiled with immunoSEQ multiplex PCR; TCRdb holds only in-frame clones, not every one. The sample lists 160,000 or so clones, about 65% seen once, with roughly 3% in the top ten. In its sample, this clone was seen a few times. Its antigen is currently unknown. Whole-study findings and limits: TCR beta sequences reportedly predicted the HLA-A and HLA-B alleles of most subjects accurately.

The V gene's germline CDR1 is SGHRS and CDR2 YFSETQ. The V and J ends lost 4 bases and 7 bases, in that order; junction bases with no gene match: 9. The CDR3 loop spans 15 amino acids. Sequenced sample: PBMCs. The rearrangement joins TRBV5-1 to TRBJ2-1, with 9 nucleotides matching TRBD1. The receptor comes from a woman aged 25 to 45 in good health and CMV-seronegative. Here the CDR3 reads CASSNRGRFSNEQFF. CDR3 sequence (DNA): TGCGCCAGCAGCAACAGGGGGCGCTTCTCAAATGAGCAGTTCTTC.